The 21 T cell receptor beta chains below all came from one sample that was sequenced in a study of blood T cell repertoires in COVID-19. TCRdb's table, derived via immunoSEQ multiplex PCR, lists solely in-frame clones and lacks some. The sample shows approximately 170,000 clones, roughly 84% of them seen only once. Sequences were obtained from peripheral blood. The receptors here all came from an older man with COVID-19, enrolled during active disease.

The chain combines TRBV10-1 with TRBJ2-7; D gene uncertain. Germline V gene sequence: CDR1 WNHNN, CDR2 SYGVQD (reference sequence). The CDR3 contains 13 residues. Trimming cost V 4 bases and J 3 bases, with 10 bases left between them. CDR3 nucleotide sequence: TGCGCCAGCAGTGGGTCAGACTTCTACGAGCAGTACTTC. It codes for CASSGSDFYEQYF.

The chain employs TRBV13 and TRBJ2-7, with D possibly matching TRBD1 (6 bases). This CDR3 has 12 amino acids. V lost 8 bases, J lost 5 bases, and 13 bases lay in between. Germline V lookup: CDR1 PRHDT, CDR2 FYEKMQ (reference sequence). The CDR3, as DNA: TGTGCCAGCGGAAGTGGGGGCCACGAGCAGTACTTC. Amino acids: CASGSGGHEQYF.

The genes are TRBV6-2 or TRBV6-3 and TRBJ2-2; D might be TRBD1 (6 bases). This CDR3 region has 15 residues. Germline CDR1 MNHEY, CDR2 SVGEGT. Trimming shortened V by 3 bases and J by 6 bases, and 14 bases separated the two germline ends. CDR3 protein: CASSYGSGVAGELFF. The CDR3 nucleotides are TGTGCCAGCAGTTATGGATCAGGGGTCGCCGGGGAGCTGTTTTTT.

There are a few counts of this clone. CDR3 DNA sequence: TGTGCCAGCAGCCCGGACAGGGCCTCTACTAATGAAAAACTGTTTTTT. Translating gives CASSPDRASTNEKLFF. The rearrangement links TRBV7-9 to TRBJ1-4, with 8 bases matching TRBD1. Trimming cost V 5 bases and J 2 bases; bases outside gene matches: 7. Germline V gene data show CDR1 as SEHNR and CDR2 as FQNEAQ (reference sequence). The CDR3 has 16 residues.

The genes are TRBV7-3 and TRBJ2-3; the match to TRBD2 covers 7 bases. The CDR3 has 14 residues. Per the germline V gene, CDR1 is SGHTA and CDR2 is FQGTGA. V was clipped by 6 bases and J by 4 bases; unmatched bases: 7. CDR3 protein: CASSTLGGADTQYF. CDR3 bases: TGTGCCAGCAGTACTCTGGGGGGGGCAGATACGCAGTATTTT. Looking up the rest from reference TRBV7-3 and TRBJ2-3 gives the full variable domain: GAGVSQTPSNKVTEKGKYVELRCDPISGHTALYWYRQSLGQGPEFLIYFQGTGAADDSGLPNDRFFAVRPEGSVSTLKIQRTERGDSAVYLCASSTLGGADTQYFGPGTRLTVL.

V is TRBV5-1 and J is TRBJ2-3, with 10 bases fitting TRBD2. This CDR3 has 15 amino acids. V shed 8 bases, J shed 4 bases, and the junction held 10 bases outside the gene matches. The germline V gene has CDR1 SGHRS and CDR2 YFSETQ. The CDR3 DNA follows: TGCGCCAGTAGGCGAGCGGGGGGGAGTGCAGATACGCAGTATTTT. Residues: CASRRAGGSADTQYF.

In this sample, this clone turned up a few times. CDR3 loop: CASSVAPTVNTEAFF. For the CDR3, the DNA is TGTGCCAGCAGCGTAGCACCGACAGTGAACACTGAAGCTTTCTTT. The J gene is TRBJ1-1, the V gene TRBV9, with D perhaps matching TRBD1 (5 bases). CDR1 is SGDLS, CDR2 YYNGEE, per germline. Trimming removed 0 bases from V and 0 bases from J, with 9 bases in between. The CDR3 length is 15 residues.

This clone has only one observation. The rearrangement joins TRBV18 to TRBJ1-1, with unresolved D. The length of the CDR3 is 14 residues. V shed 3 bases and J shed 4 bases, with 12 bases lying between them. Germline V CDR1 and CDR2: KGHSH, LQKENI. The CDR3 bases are TGTGCCAGCTCACCCCCGACTAGAGCCACTGAAGCTTTCTTT. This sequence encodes CASSPPTRATEAFF.

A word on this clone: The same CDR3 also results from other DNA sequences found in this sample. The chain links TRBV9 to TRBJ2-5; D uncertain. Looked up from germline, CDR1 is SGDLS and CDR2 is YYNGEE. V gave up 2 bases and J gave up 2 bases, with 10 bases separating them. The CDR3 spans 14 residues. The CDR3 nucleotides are TGTGCCAGCAGCGTCGAGGCAGCTCAAGAGACCCAGTACTTC. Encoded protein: CASSVEAAQETQYF.

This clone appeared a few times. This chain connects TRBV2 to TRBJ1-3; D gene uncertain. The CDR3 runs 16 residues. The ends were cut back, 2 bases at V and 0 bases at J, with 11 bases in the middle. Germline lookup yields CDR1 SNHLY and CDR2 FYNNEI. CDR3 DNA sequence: TGTGCCAGCAGTGAAAACCCGCAGTCCTCTGGAAACACCATATATTTT. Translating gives CASSENPQSSGNTIYF.

CDR3 coding DNA: TGTGCCAGCAGCCCACAAGGAGGGACAGGGGGTTCCTACAATGAGCAGTTCTTC. It is translated as CASSPQGGTGGSYNEQFF. V gene TRBV7-3 combines with J gene TRBJ2-1, with 11 bases lining up with TRBD1. V was pared by 5 bases and J by 1 base, with 10 bases of the junction left unmatched. CDR1 and CDR2 (germline): SGHTA, FQGTGA. The CDR3 loop spans 18 amino acids.

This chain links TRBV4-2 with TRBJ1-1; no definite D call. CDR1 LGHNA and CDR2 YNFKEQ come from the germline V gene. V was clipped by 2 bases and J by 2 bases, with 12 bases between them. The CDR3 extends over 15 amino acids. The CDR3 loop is CASSQSPTVNTEAFF. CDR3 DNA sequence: TGTGCCAGCAGCCAAAGCCCAACAGTCAACACTGAAGCTTTCTTT.

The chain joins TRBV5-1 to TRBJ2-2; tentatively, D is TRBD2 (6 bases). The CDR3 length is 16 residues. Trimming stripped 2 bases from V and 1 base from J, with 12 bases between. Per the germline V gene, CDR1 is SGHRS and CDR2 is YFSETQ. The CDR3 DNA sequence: TGCGCCAGCAGCTTCGGGACTGAACTGAACACCGGGGAGCTGTTTTTT. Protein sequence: CASSFGTELNTGELFF. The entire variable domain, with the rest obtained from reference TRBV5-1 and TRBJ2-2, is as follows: KAGVTQTPRYLIKTRGQQVTLSCSPISGHRSVSWYQQTPGQGLQFLFEYFSETQRNKGNFPGRFSGRQFSNSRSEMNVSTLELGDSALYLCASSFGTELNTGELFFGEGSRLTVL.

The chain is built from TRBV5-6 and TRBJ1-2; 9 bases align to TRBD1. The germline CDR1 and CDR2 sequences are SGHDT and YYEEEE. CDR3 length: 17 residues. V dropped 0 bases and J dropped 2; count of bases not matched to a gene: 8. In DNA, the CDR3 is TGTGCCAGCAGCTTGGCGTTAGACAGGGGGGCCAACTATGGCTACACCTTC. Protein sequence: CASSLALDRGANYGYTF.

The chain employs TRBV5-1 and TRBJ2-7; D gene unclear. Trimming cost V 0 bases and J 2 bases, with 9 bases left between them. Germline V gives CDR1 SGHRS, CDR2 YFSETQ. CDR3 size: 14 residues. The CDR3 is CASSLDGETYEQYF. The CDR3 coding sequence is TGCGCCAGCAGCTTGGACGGTGAAACCTACGAGCAGTACTTC.

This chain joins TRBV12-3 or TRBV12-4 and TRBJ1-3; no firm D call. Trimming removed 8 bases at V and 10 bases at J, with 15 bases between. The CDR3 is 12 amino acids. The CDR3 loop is CASRDTGDTIYF. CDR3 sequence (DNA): TGTGCCAGCCGCGATACTGGAGATACCATATATTTT.

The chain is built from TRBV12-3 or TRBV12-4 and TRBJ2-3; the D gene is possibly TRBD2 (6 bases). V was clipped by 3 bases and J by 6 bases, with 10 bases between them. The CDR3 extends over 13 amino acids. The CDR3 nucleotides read TGTGCCAGCAGTTTGGTGGGAGGCGATACGCAGTATTTT. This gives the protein CASSLVGGDTQYF.

This CDR3 is CASSLRALPYEQYF. Here the CDR3 DNA reads TGTGCCAGCAGTTTACGAGCCCTTCCTTACGAGCAGTACTTC. The chain uses TRBV27 and TRBJ2-7; D gene ambiguous. This CDR3 comprises 14 residues. The V end was cut by 2 bases, the J end by 4 bases, with 12 bases between. Germline CDR1 is MNHEY and CDR2 is SMNVEV (reference sequence).

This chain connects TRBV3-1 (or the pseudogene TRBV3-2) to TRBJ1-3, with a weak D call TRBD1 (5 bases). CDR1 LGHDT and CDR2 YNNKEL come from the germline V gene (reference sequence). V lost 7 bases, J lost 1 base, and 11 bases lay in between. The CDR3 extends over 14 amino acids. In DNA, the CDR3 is TGTGCCAGCACGGAAGGGGCATCTGGAAACACCATATATTTT. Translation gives CASTEGASGNTIYF.

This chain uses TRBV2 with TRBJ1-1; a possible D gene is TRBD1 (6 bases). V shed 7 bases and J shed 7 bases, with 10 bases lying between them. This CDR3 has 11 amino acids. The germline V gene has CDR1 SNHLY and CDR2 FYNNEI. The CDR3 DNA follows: TGTGCCAGCAACCAGGGGTTTGAAGCTTTCTTT. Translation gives CASNQGFEAFF.

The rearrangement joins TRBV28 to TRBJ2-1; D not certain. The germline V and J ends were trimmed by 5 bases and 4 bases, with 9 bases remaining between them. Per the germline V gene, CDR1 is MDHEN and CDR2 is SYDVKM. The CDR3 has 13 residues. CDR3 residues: CASSRRSYNEQFF. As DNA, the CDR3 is TGTGCCAGCAGTCGGCGGTCGTACAATGAGCAGTTCTTC.